A selection of T cell receptor beta chains follows, all from one sample in a study of blood T cell repertoires in COVID-19. Assay: immunoSEQ multiplex PCR; the TCRdb copy retains only in-frame clones and omits some. The sample carries some 100,000 clones, roughly 85% recorded once. The sequenced sample consisted of peripheral blood. Receptor source: a man between 65 and 85 years old with active or convalescent COVID-19. Each CDR3 is given with its conserved first and last residue. The D gene is left open where the match is weak. Some rows mark clone size as missing; the rest say once, few, many or name a class of expanded clone.

j_call clone_size v_call cdr3_length d_call cdr3_nt cdr3_aa
TRBJ2-1 - TRBV6-6 12 TRBD1 TGTGCCAGCAGTTCCGGGACAGGGGAGAGGTTCTTC CASSSGTGERFF
TRBJ2-7 - TRBV18 16 TRBD1 TGTGCCAGCTCACCTTCCGGAGGGACAGGGGTAGGCGAGCAGTACTTC CASSPSGGTGVGEQYF
TRBJ2-3 - TRBV7-2 15 - TGTGCCAGCAGCTTAGGTGGCGGTCAGGGGGATACGCAGTATTTT CASSLGGGQGDTQYF
TRBJ2-2 - TRBV9 14 TRBD1 TGTGCCAGCAGCGTTCAGGGGGCGGGAGGGGAGCTGTTTTTT CASSVQGAGGELFF
TRBJ2-2 - TRBV6-5 16 TRBD1 TGTGCCAGCAGTTACCGTACAGGGGTGAACACCGGGGAGCTGTTTTTT CASSYRTGVNTGELFF
TRBJ1-1 few TRBV28 15 - TGTGCCAGCAGCAGGGGAAGGTCCCTGAGCACTGAAGCTTTCTTT CASSRGRSLSTEAFF
TRBJ1-2 - TRBV30 17 TRBD1 TGTGCCTCCCAGGTGAGACCGGGACAGAAAGCTAACTATGGCTACACCTTC CASQVRPGQKANYGYTF
TRBJ1-1 - TRBV4-1 15 - TGCGCCAGCAGCCCTACCGGGACATCCCAATCTGAAGCTTTCTTT CASSPTGTSQSEAFF
TRBJ1-1 - TRBV6-4 13 - TGTGCCAGCAGTTCACAGGAGGGCACTGAAGCTTTCTTT CASSSQEGTEAFF
TRBJ1-2 - TRBV10-3 13 - TGTGCCACACGTCCTCGGTCGGAGGATGGCTACACCTTC CATRPRSEDGYTF
TRBJ2-3 few TRBV21-1 21 - TGTGCCAGCAGCACTTCAAAAAGGGGAAGGGGGCGGGCCCCTAGCACAGATACGCAGTATTTT CASSTSKRGRGRAPSTDTQYF
TRBJ2-7 - TRBV11-2 16 TRBD1 TGTGCCAGCAGCTTACTATTGGGGGACAGGGATTACGAGCAGTACTTC CASSLLLGDRDYEQYF
TRBJ2-7 - TRBV18 13 - TGTGCCAGCTCACCGGGGACAAATTACGAGCAGTACTTC CASSPGTNYEQYF
TRBJ1-2 - TRBV18 15 - TGTGCCAGCTCACCACAGGGGAAGTCTGGCTACGGCTACACCTTC CASSPQGKSGYGYTF
TRBJ2-7 many TRBV6-4 16 - TGTGCCAGCTGCCTGATAGAGGACACGATAATCGACGAGCAGTACTTC CASCLIEDTIIDEQYF
TRBJ2-7 - TRBV30 13 - TGTGCCTGGTCATTCGGACAAACCTACGAGCAGTACTTC CAWSFGQTYEQYF
TRBJ2-7 - TRBV18 15 TRBD2 TGTGCCAGCTCACCTACTAGCGGGAGGATGGGCGAGCAGTACTTC CASSPTSGRMGEQYF
TRBJ2-7 - TRBV3-1/TRBV3-2 16 - TGTGCCAGCAGCCAAGATCCCGGGGGGCGATCCTACGAGCAGTACTTC CASSQDPGGRSYEQYF
TRBJ1-4 - TRBV27 16 - TGTGCCAGCAGTTTATCGGGGGGGCTCCGAAGTGAAAAACTGTTTTTT CASSLSGGLRSEKLFF
TRBJ2-1 - TRBV24-1 17 TRBD2 TGTGCCACCAGTGATTCTCCGGGACTAGGGTCCTACAATGAGCAGTTCTTC CATSDSPGLGSYNEQFF
TRBJ2-1 once TRBV5-6 17 - TGTGCCAGCAGCTTGGGAGGGGGTGCGACGATCTACAATGAGCAGTTCTTC CASSLGGGATIYNEQFF
TRBJ1-2 - TRBV6-1 16 - TGTGCCAGCAGTGAAGCAGGGGCGGAGTCTGGGTATGGCTACACCTTC CASSEAGAESGYGYTF
TRBJ2-1 - TRBV4-1 16 TRBD2 TGCGCCAGCAGCCAAGATCAAGCGGGGGGGGGCAATGAGCAGTTCTTC CASSQDQAGGGNEQFF
TRBJ2-4 - TRBV4-1 14 - TGCGCCAGCAGCCAACTAGCCGTTAGGAACATTCAGTACTTC CASSQLAVRNIQYF
TRBJ2-5 few TRBV6-6 12 - TGTGCCAGCGGTTGGGGCGGAGAGACCCAGTACTTC CASGWGGETQYF
TRBJ2-2 - TRBV7-6 15 TRBD2 TGTGCCAGCAGCAAAGCGGGAGGGATAACCGGGGAGCTGTTTTTT CASSKAGGITGELFF
TRBJ1-6 - TRBV7-9 12 - TGTGCCAGCAGCTTAGGGGCTTCACCCCTCCACTTT CASSLGASPLHF
TRBJ2-7 - TRBV18 14 - TGTGCCAGCTCACCACCGGCCAGGATTTACGAGCAGTACTTC CASSPPARIYEQYF
TRBJ2-1 - TRBV12-3/TRBV12-4 12 - TGTGCCAGCAGTCCGCAGTACAATGAGCAGTTCTTC CASSPQYNEQFF
TRBJ1-5 many TRBV19 16 - TGTGCCAGTAGTATCTCCCGGTCGGGATACAATCAGCCCCAGCATTTT CASSISRSGYNQPQHF
TRBJ1-1 - TRBV9 14 - TGTGCCAGCAGCGTATTGTCCCAGGGCACTGAAGCTTTCTTT CASSVLSQGTEAFF